A selection of T cell receptor beta chains follows, all from one sample in a study of technical replicates of blood from several donors. Sequenced by immunoSEQ multiplex PCR; TCRdb stores in-frame clones only, minus some. This sample has tens of thousands of clones, with about 93% found just once. Sequenced: T cells isolated from PBMCs. Receptor source: a human donor in good health. CDR3s include the opening cysteine and the closing phenylalanine or tryptophan. The D gene is left open where the match is weak. Not all rows give a size; the values are once, few, many and, for expanded clones, a class.

cdr3_aa: CASSALPIFTEAFF
cdr3_nt: TGCGCCAGCAGTGCACTTCCAATTTTCACTGAAGCTTTCTTT
v_call: TRBV10-2
j_call: TRBJ1-1
clone_size: once
d_call: NA

cdr3_aa: CASSSGGGNSYEQYF
cdr3_nt: TGTGCCAGCAGCTCCGGGGGGGGAAACTCCTACGAGCAGTACTTC
v_call: TRBV7-8
j_call: TRBJ2-7
clone_size: NA
d_call: TRBD2

cdr3_aa: CASSPGLGQETQYF
cdr3_nt: TGCGCCAGCAGCCCAGGACTGGGACAAGAGACCCAGTACTTC
v_call: TRBV5-1
j_call: TRBJ2-5
clone_size: once
d_call: NA

cdr3_aa: CASSAGTGYYGYTF
cdr3_nt: TGTGCCAGCAGCGCCGGGACAGGGTACTATGGCTACACCTTC
v_call: TRBV9
j_call: TRBJ1-2
clone_size: NA
d_call: TRBD1

cdr3_aa: CASHTGGLYGYTF
cdr3_nt: TGTGCCAGCCACACGGGGGGCCTCTATGGCTACACCTTC
v_call: TRBV6-5
j_call: TRBJ1-2
clone_size: NA
d_call: NA

cdr3_aa: CASSLAISVGEVDNQPQHF
cdr3_nt: TGCGCCAGCAGCTTGGCTATTTCGGTAGGGGAAGTGGACAATCAGCCCCAGCATTTT
v_call: TRBV5-1
j_call: TRBJ1-5
clone_size: NA
d_call: NA

cdr3_aa: CASCKGGNEAFF
cdr3_nt: TGTGCCAGCTGTAAAGGGGGCAATGAAGCTTTCTTT
v_call: TRBV7-9
j_call: TRBJ1-1
clone_size: NA
d_call: TRBD1

cdr3_aa: CASSYSRTGNYQPQHF
cdr3_nt: TGTGCCAGCAGTTACTCGAGGACGGGGAATTATCAGCCCCAGCATTTT
v_call: TRBV6-5
j_call: TRBJ1-5
clone_size: NA
d_call: NA

cdr3_aa: CASSGVDRGRTEAFF
cdr3_nt: TGTGCCAGCAGCGGGGTCGACAGGGGTCGAACTGAAGCTTTCTTT
v_call: TRBV5-4
j_call: TRBJ1-1
clone_size: NA
d_call: TRBD1

cdr3_aa: CASSPGLVTDTQYF
cdr3_nt: TGTGCCAGCAGTCCGGGACTAGTCACAGATACGCAGTATTTT
v_call: TRBV6-6
j_call: TRBJ2-3
clone_size: NA
d_call: TRBD2

cdr3_aa: CASRYPGGGLYGYTF
cdr3_nt: TGTGCCAGCAGATACCCGGGAGGGGGTTTATATGGCTACACCTTC
v_call: TRBV28
j_call: TRBJ1-2
clone_size: NA
d_call: NA

cdr3_aa: CATSRGGLTSYEQYF
cdr3_nt: TGTGCCACCAGCAGAGGGGGACTTACCTCCTACGAGCAGTACTTC
v_call: TRBV15
j_call: TRBJ2-7
clone_size: NA
d_call: NA

cdr3_aa: CASSMAGPYEQYF
cdr3_nt: TGTGCCAGCAGCATGGCAGGGCCCTACGAGCAGTACTTC
v_call: TRBV5-4
j_call: TRBJ2-7
clone_size: NA
d_call: NA

cdr3_aa: CASSLLEDRLDGYTF
cdr3_nt: TGTGCCAGCAGTTTATTAGAAGACAGGTTAGATGGCTACACCTTC
v_call: TRBV28
j_call: TRBJ1-2
clone_size: NA
d_call: NA

cdr3_aa: CASSQSTANYGYTF
cdr3_nt: TGTGCCAGCAGCCAAAGTACGGCTAACTATGGCTACACCTTC
v_call: TRBV7-9
j_call: TRBJ1-2
clone_size: NA
d_call: NA

cdr3_aa: CASSSPPGTGEPGYGYTF
cdr3_nt: TGTGCCAGCAGTTCCCCCCCTGGGACAGGGGAGCCTGGGTATGGCTACACCTTC
v_call: TRBV28
j_call: TRBJ1-2
clone_size: NA
d_call: TRBD1

cdr3_aa: CSANSYNEQFF
cdr3_nt: TGCAGTGCTAACTCATACAATGAGCAGTTCTTC
v_call: TRBV20-1
j_call: TRBJ2-1
clone_size: NA
d_call: NA

cdr3_aa: CASSNAASTGELFF
cdr3_nt: TGTGCCAGCAGCAATGCAGCGTCCACCGGGGAGCTGTTTTTT
v_call: TRBV6-5
j_call: TRBJ2-2
clone_size: NA
d_call: NA

cdr3_aa: CASSVGGGGYEQYF
cdr3_nt: TGTGCCAGCAGCGTCGGCGGGGGTGGGTACGAGCAGTACTTC
v_call: TRBV9
j_call: TRBJ2-7
clone_size: NA
d_call: TRBD2

cdr3_aa: CASRDREAAYTF
cdr3_nt: TGTGCCAGCAGGGACAGGGAAGCGGCTTACACCTTC
v_call: TRBV6-5
j_call: TRBJ1-2
clone_size: NA
d_call: TRBD1

cdr3_aa: CASSLGRVLGNYGYTF
cdr3_nt: TGTGCCAGCAGCTTGGGCAGGGTACTTGGTAACTATGGCTACACCTTC
v_call: TRBV5-6
j_call: TRBJ1-2
clone_size: NA
d_call: NA

cdr3_aa: CASSLSGPSYEQYF
cdr3_nt: TGTGCCAGCAGCCTATCGGGTCCGAGCTACGAGCAGTACTTC
v_call: TRBV28
j_call: TRBJ2-7
clone_size: NA
d_call: NA

cdr3_aa: CASSPTGDTEAFF
cdr3_nt: TGTGCCAGCAGCCCGACAGGGGACACTGAAGCTTTCTTT
v_call: TRBV7-9
j_call: TRBJ1-1
clone_size: NA
d_call: TRBD1

cdr3_aa: CASGSKNTEAFF
cdr3_nt: TGTGCCAGCGGCTCCAAGAACACTGAAGCTTTCTTT
v_call: TRBV7-8
j_call: TRBJ1-1
clone_size: NA
d_call: NA

cdr3_aa: CASSSHQGGTEAFF
cdr3_nt: TGTGCCAGCAGCTCCCATCAGGGGGGCACTGAAGCTTTCTTT
v_call: TRBV7-3
j_call: TRBJ1-1
clone_size: NA
d_call: TRBD1

cdr3_aa: CSQYTGTSETQYF
cdr3_nt: TGCAGCCAGTATACAGGGACAAGTGAGACCCAGTACTTC
v_call: TRBV29-1
j_call: TRBJ2-5
clone_size: few
d_call: NA

cdr3_aa: CASSLAAGGAGYEQYF
cdr3_nt: TGCGCCAGCAGCTTGGCAGCGGGGGGCGCAGGCTACGAGCAGTACTTC
v_call: TRBV5-1
j_call: TRBJ2-7
clone_size: NA
d_call: TRBD2

cdr3_aa: CASSRTSTGVKDEQYF
cdr3_nt: TGTGCCAGCAGCCGTACTTCGACAGGGGTCAAAGACGAGCAGTACTTC
v_call: TRBV7-9
j_call: TRBJ2-7
clone_size: NA
d_call: TRBD1

cdr3_aa: CASSFGSLLNTEAFF
cdr3_nt: TGTGCCAGCAGCTTCGGTTCCTTACTGAACACTGAAGCTTTCTTT
v_call: TRBV5-6
j_call: TRBJ1-1
clone_size: NA
d_call: NA

cdr3_aa: CASSSGQGNTGELFF
cdr3_nt: TGTGCCAGCAGCTCGGGACAGGGTAACACCGGGGAGCTGTTTTTT
v_call: TRBV7-6
j_call: TRBJ2-2
clone_size: NA
d_call: TRBD1

cdr3_aa: CASRSGWAGETYEQYF
cdr3_nt: TGTGCCAGCAGATCCGGGTGGGCGGGAGAGACCTACGAGCAGTACTTC
v_call: TRBV7-9
j_call: TRBJ2-7
clone_size: NA
d_call: TRBD2

cdr3_aa: CASSLIPGGTGTINEQFF
cdr3_nt: TGCGCCAGCAGCTTGATACCCGGCGGGACAGGGACAATAAATGAGCAGTTCTTC
v_call: TRBV5-1
j_call: TRBJ2-1
clone_size: NA
d_call: TRBD1

cdr3_aa: CASSWTGGGYNEQFF
cdr3_nt: TGCGCCAGCAGCTGGACAGGCGGAGGCTACAATGAGCAGTTCTTC
v_call: TRBV5-1
j_call: TRBJ2-1
clone_size: NA
d_call: TRBD1

cdr3_aa: CSGTGRAGTGELFF
cdr3_nt: TGCAGCGGGACAGGGCGAGCGGGCACCGGGGAGCTGTTTTTT
v_call: TRBV29-1
j_call: TRBJ2-2
clone_size: NA
d_call: TRBD1

cdr3_aa: CASSAGWPPEGNEQFF
cdr3_nt: TGTGCCAGCAGTGCGGGGTGGCCACCGGAGGGCAATGAGCAGTTCTTC
v_call: TRBV5-4
j_call: TRBJ2-1
clone_size: NA
d_call: NA

cdr3_aa: CASSDPPRHEQYF
cdr3_nt: TGTGCCAGCAGCGACCCCCCGAGGCACGAGCAGTACTTC
v_call: TRBV9
j_call: TRBJ2-7
clone_size: NA
d_call: NA

cdr3_aa: CASSLGTGGYTEAFF
cdr3_nt: TGTGCCAGCAGCTTAGGGACAGGGGGTTATACTGAAGCTTTCTTT
v_call: TRBV13
j_call: TRBJ1-1
clone_size: NA
d_call: TRBD1

cdr3_aa: CASSLDSTGNTGELFF
cdr3_nt: TGCGCCAGCAGCTTGGATTCAACAGGGAACACCGGGGAGCTGTTTTTT
v_call: TRBV5-1
j_call: TRBJ2-2
clone_size: once
d_call: NA

cdr3_aa: CASSPLGAGGYEQYF
cdr3_nt: TGTGCCAGCAGCCCCCTAGGAGCGGGGGGTTATGAGCAGTACTTC
v_call: TRBV11-2
j_call: TRBJ2-7
clone_size: NA
d_call: TRBD2

cdr3_aa: CASDRSGSSYEQYF
cdr3_nt: TGTGCCAGCGACAGGTCTGGGAGCTCCTACGAGCAGTACTTC
v_call: TRBV7-8
j_call: TRBJ2-7
clone_size: NA
d_call: NA

cdr3_aa: CASSLPGLAGGGVPYEQYF
cdr3_nt: TGTGCCAGCAGTCTACCGGGACTAGCGGGAGGAGGAGTTCCCTACGAGCAGTACTTC
v_call: TRBV28
j_call: TRBJ2-7
clone_size: NA
d_call: TRBD2

cdr3_aa: CASSLVGLAGGGNEQFF
cdr3_nt: TGTGCCAGCAGCTTAGTAGGGCTAGCGGGAGGAGGCAATGAGCAGTTCTTC
v_call: TRBV11-2
j_call: TRBJ2-1
clone_size: NA
d_call: TRBD2

cdr3_aa: CSVLVEGRAYEQYF
cdr3_nt: TGCAGCGTGCTCGTGGAGGGTAGGGCCTACGAGCAGTACTTC
v_call: TRBV29-1
j_call: TRBJ2-7
clone_size: NA
d_call: NA

cdr3_aa: CASSLPWTGKNTEAFF
cdr3_nt: TGCGCCAGCAGTCTCCCCTGGACGGGAAAGAACACTGAAGCTTTCTTT
v_call: TRBV23-1
j_call: TRBJ1-1
clone_size: NA
d_call: NA

cdr3_aa: CASSRQGVGYEQYF
cdr3_nt: TGTGCCAGCAGTCGACAGGGGGTGGGCTACGAGCAGTACTTC
v_call: TRBV6-5
j_call: TRBJ2-7
clone_size: NA
d_call: TRBD1

cdr3_aa: CASSNYYEQYF
cdr3_nt: TGTGCCAGCAGTAATTACTACGAGCAGTACTTC
v_call: TRBV28
j_call: TRBJ2-7
clone_size: NA
d_call: NA

cdr3_aa: CASTMTGPPYEQYF
cdr3_nt: TGTGCCAGCACCATGACAGGGCCCCCCTACGAGCAGTACTTC
v_call: TRBV5-6
j_call: TRBJ2-7
clone_size: NA
d_call: TRBD1

cdr3_aa: CSATSGDEQYF
cdr3_nt: TGCAGTGCAACTAGTGGGGACGAGCAGTACTTC
v_call: TRBV20-1
j_call: TRBJ2-7
clone_size: NA
d_call: NA

cdr3_aa: CASSPMTGDSYEQYF
cdr3_nt: TGTGCCAGCAGCCCGATGACAGGCGACTCCTACGAGCAGTACTTC
v_call: TRBV7-6
j_call: TRBJ2-7
clone_size: NA
d_call: NA

cdr3_aa: CASLRGCPGNEQFF
cdr3_nt: TGCGCCAGCCTCCGGGGGTGCCCCGGCAATGAGCAGTTCTTC
v_call: TRBV23-1
j_call: TRBJ2-1
clone_size: NA
d_call: NA